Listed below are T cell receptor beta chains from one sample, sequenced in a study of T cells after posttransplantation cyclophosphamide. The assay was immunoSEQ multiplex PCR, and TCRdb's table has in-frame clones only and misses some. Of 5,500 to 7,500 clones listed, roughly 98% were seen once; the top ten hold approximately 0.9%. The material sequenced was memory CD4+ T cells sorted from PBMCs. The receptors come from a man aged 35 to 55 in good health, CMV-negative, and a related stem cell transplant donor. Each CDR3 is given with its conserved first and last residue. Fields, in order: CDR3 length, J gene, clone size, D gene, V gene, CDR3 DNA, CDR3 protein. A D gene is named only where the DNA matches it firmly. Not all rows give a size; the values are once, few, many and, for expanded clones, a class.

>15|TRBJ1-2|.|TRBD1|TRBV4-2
TGTGCCAGCAGCCAATCAACAGGGGATAACTATGGCTACACCTTC
CASSQSTGDNYGYTF
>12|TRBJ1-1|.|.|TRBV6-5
TGTGCCACCAGTGGGGGGGGAATTGAAGCTTTCTTT
CATSGGGIEAFF
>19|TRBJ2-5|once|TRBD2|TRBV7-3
TGTGCCAGCAGCCCAACCGGAGGGACTAGCGGGAGTCCGGGAGAGACCCAGTACTTC
CASSPTGGTSGSPGETQYF
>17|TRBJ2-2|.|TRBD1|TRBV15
TGTGCCACCAGCAGACCGCCGGGACAGGGTGCCACCGGGGAGCTGTTTTTT
CATSRPPGQGATGELFF
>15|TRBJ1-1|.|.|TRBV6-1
TGTGCCACTGAACCTCCACCCCGGGGGTACACTGAAGCTTTCTTT
CATEPPPRGYTEAFF
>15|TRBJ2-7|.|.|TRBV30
TGTGCCTGGAGTCTGGTACAGGGTAATTTGGACGAGCAGTACTTC
CAWSLVQGNLDEQYF
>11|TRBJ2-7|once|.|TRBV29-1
TGCAGCGTTCTGTCCTCCTACGAGCAGTACTTC
CSVLSSYEQYF
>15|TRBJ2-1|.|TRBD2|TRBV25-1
TGTGCCAGCTCCCGGACTAGCGGGGCCTACAATGAGCAGTTCTTC
CASSRTSGAYNEQFF
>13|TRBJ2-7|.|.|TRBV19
TGTGCCAGTAGTAGCCGACGACAGTACGAGCAGTACTTC
CASSSRRQYEQYF
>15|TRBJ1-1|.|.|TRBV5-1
TGCGCCAGCAGCTTGGTGGGGAGCGGGGGCAGTGAAGCTTTCTTT
CASSLVGSGGSEAFF
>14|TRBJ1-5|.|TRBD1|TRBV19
TGTGCCAGTGGCTGGGGGACAGGTAATCAGCCCCAGCATTTT
CASGWGTGNQPQHF
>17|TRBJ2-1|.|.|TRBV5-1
TGCGCCAGCAGCTCCCCTCCCGGGAGACTGGATTACAATGAGCAGTTCTTC
CASSSPPGRLDYNEQFF
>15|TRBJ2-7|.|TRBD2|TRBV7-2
TGTGCCAGCGGGTCCTACCGCGGGGGGTCCTACGAGCAGTACTTC
CASGSYRGGSYEQYF
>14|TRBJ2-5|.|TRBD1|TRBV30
TGTGCCTGGAGTGATGGGACAGGGGGAGAGACCCAGTACTTC
CAWSDGTGGETQYF
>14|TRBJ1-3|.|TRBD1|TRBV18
TGTGCCAGCTCGGGACAGGGGTCTGGAAACACCATATATTTT
CASSGQGSGNTIYF
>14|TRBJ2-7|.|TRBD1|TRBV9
TGTGCCAGCAGCGTGGGGGACAGGGTCTACGAGCAGTACTTC
CASSVGDRVYEQYF
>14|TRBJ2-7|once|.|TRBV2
TGTGCCAGCAGTGAGGGGGGACTCCCTTACGAGCAGTACTTC
CASSEGGLPYEQYF
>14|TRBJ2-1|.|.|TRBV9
TGTGCCAGCAGCGTAGATGGAGGGGACAATGAGCAGTTCTTC
CASSVDGGDNEQFF
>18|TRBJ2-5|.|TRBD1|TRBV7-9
TGTGCCAGCAGGCCTAGAGAGAGAGGACAGGGAGAACAAGAGACCCAGTACTTC
CASRPRERGQGEQETQYF
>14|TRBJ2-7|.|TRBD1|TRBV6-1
TGTGCCAGCAGTCGGACAGGGCTCACCTACGAGCAGTACTTC
CASSRTGLTYEQYF
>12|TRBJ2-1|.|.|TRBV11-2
TGTGCCAGCAGCTTGGCCGGAGATGAGCAGTTCTTC
CASSLAGDEQFF
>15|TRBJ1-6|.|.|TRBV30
TGTGCCTCCAAGTTGGGGAGCTCCTATAATTCCCCCCTCCACTTT
CASKLGSSYNSPLHF
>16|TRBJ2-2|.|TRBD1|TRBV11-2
TGTGCCAGCAGCTCTGGACAGGGGGCGCACACCGGGGAGCTGTTTTTT
CASSSGQGAHTGELFF
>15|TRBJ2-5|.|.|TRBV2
TGTGCCAGCAGTGTGTCCGGGGGAGGACAAGAGACCCAGTACTTC
CASSVSGGGQETQYF
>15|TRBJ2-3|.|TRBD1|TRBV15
TGTGCCACCAGCAGAGGGACAGGGGATGGGGATACGCAGTATTTT
CATSRGTGDGDTQYF
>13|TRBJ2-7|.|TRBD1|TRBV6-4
TGTGCCAGCAGTGGCCGGGACAGTATCGAGCAGTACTTC
CASSGRDSIEQYF
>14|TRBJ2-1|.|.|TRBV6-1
TGTGCCAGCAGTGGTGGAGGATCCTACAATGAGCAGTTCTTC
CASSGGGSYNEQFF
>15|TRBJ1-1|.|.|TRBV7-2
TGTGCCAGCAGCTTGTCGACAGGAATGAACACTGAAGCTTTCTTT
CASSLSTGMNTEAFF
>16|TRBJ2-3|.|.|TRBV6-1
TGTGCCAGCAGTGAGGTGAAGGGTCTCTTCACAGGAACGCAGTATTTT
CASSEVKGLFTGTQYF
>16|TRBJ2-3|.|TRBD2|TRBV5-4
TGTGCCAGCAGCTTGGCTACGGGAGGGATTTCGGATACGCAGTATTTT
CASSLATGGISDTQYF
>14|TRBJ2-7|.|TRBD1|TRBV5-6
TGTGCCAGCAGTAGGACAGGGATATCCTACGAGCAGTACTTC
CASSRTGISYEQYF
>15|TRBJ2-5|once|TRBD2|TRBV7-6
TGTGCCAGCAGCTTAGTGGGGAGGGGTCAAGAGACCCAGTACTTC
CASSLVGRGQETQYF
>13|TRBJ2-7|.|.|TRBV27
TGTGCCAGCAGCCGTGCGGCCCGGTTCGAGCAGTACTTC
CASSRAARFEQYF
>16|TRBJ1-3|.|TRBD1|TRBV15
TGTGCCACCAGCATGGACAGGGGTTATACTGGAAACACCATATATTTT
CATSMDRGYTGNTIYF
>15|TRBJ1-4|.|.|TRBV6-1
TGTGCCAGCAGTGAACGGTGGGCCCAGAATGAAAAACTGTTTTTT
CASSERWAQNEKLFF
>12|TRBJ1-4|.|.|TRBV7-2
TGTGCCAGCACGCGCTCCGGTGAAAAACTGTTTTTT
CASTRSGEKLFF